Following are 16 T cell receptor beta chains from one sample sequenced in a study of blood T cell repertoires in COVID-19. The repertoire was sequenced with immunoSEQ multiplex PCR; TCRdb's copy has only in-frame clones and lacks some. This sample has approximately 230,000 clones; about nine tenths occur once, and the top ten carry about a sixth. Input material: PBMCs or T cells enriched from blood (not recorded which). Receptors were obtained from a man aged 18 to 30 who had recovered from COVID-19.

In this sample, this clone turned up once. The chain couples TRBV5-1 to TRBJ2-4, with 7 bases fitting TRBD1. The CDR3 totals 16 residues. Germline CDR1 and CDR2: SGHRS and YFSETQ. Losses at the gene ends were 4 bases for V and 1 base for J; bases not matched to a gene: 8. In nucleotides, the CDR3 is TGCGCCAGCAGCAAAGGACAGGAACGGGCCAAAAACATTCAGTACTTC. This gives the protein CASSKGQERAKNIQYF. Variable domain in full (rest from reference TRBV5-1 and TRBJ2-4): KAGVTQTPRYLIKTRGQQVTLSCSPISGHRSVSWYQQTPGQGLQFLFEYFSETQRNKGNFPGRFSGRQFSNSRSEMNVSTLELGDSALYLCASSKGQERAKNIQYFGAGTRLSVL.

The DNA for the CDR3 is TGTGCCAGCAGCAGCCAGGGCTGGGGCTACACCTTC. Protein: CASSSQGWGYTF. The V and J genes are TRBV5-5 and TRBJ1-2; maybe TRBD1 (5 bases). This CDR3 has 12 amino acids. Per the germline V gene, CDR1 is SGHKS and CDR2 is YYEKEE (reference sequence). V dropped 4 bases and J dropped 8 bases, with 12 bases sitting between them. The full variable domain, its missing parts supplied by reference TRBV5-5 and TRBJ1-2, is DAGVTQSPTHLIKTRGQQVTLRCSPISGHKSVSWYQQVLGQGPQFIFQYYEKEERGRGNFPDRFSARQFPNYSSELNVNALLLGDSALYLCASSSQGWGYTFGSGTRLTVV.

The chain joins TRBV3-1 (or the pseudogene TRBV3-2) to TRBJ2-3; TRBD1 aligns across 8 bases. The J segment lost 1 base and the V segment lost 4 bases, leaving 4 bases of the junction unmatched. Germline V gives CDR1 LGHDT, CDR2 YNNKEL (reference sequence). The CDR3 covers 15 residues. The DNA of the CDR3 is TGTGCCAGCAGCCCAGGGACAGGCGGCACAGATACGCAGTATTTT. Translating it yields CASSPGTGGTDTQYF.

This sequence joins TRBV18 and TRBJ1-6; 9 bases map to TRBD1. CDR1 is KGHSH, CDR2 LQKENI, per germline. The CDR3 runs to 15 residues. Trimming took 3 bases from V and 7 from J; bases not matched to a gene: 4. CDR3 DNA sequence: TGTGCCAGCTCACCTACCGGGACAGGGAATTCACCCCTCCACTTT. Protein product: CASSPTGTGNSPLHF.

Note on this clone: The sample carries other DNA sequences with the same CDR3. V usage is TRBV28 and J usage is TRBJ1-1, with 9 nucleotides matching TRBD1. This CDR3 is 15 amino acids long. Germline values: CDR1 MDHEN, CDR2 SYDVKM. Trimming at V came to 5 bases and at J to 1 base, leaving 5 bases not matched to a gene. The CDR3 reads CASSTTGQGNTEAFF. Written as DNA, the CDR3 is TGTGCCAGCAGTACCACGGGACAGGGGAACACTGAAGCTTTCTTT.

This rearrangement joins TRBV5-1 to TRBJ1-6; TRBD1 agrees at 10 bases. Germline V gene data show CDR1 as SGHRS and CDR2 as YFSETQ. V trimming: 1 base; J trimming: 10 bases; junction bases outside the gene matches: 5. The CDR3 extends over 15 amino acids. CDR3 coding DNA: TGCGCCAGCAGCTTGTCGGGACAGGGGAGGTCACCCCTCCACTTT. The encoded protein is CASSLSGQGRSPLHF.

The J gene is TRBJ2-7, the V gene TRBV5-1; 10 nucleotides match TRBD2. The CDR3 is 16 residues long. Trimming at V came to 2 bases and at J to 0 bases, leaving 5 bases not matched to a gene. Germline-derived CDR1 and CDR2 are SGHRS and YFSETQ. CDR3 protein: CASSFRTSGNSYEQYF. DNA of the CDR3: TGCGCCAGCAGCTTCCGGACTAGCGGAAACTCCTACGAGCAGTACTTC. The variable domain in full, completed from reference TRBV5-1 and TRBJ2-7, reads KAGVTQTPRYLIKTRGQQVTLSCSPISGHRSVSWYQQTPGQGLQFLFEYFSETQRNKGNFPGRFSGRQFSNSRSEMNVSTLELGDSALYLCASSFRTSGNSYEQYFGPGTRLTVT.

CDR3 residues: CATSDTGQGNTDTQYF. CDR3 nucleotide sequence: TGTGCCACCAGTGATACGGGACAGGGGAACACAGATACGCAGTATTTT. The genes are TRBV24-1 and TRBJ2-3; the match to TRBD1 covers 10 bases. Germline V lookup: CDR1 KGHDR, CDR2 SFDVKD. CDR3 length equals 16 residues. V shed 3 bases, J shed 2 bases, and the junction held 4 bases outside the gene matches.

V and J are TRBV20-1 and TRBJ2-1, with 7 nucleotides matching TRBD2. This CDR3 contains 15 residues. The junction had 8 bases not matched to a gene; V was cut back by 3 bases and J by 3 bases. Germline V gene sequence: CDR1 DFQATT, CDR2 SNEGSKA (reference sequence). The CDR3 sequence is CSASGGGSFYNEQFF. CDR3 sequence (DNA): TGCAGTGCTAGTGGAGGCGGGAGCTTCTACAATGAGCAGTTCTTC.

The chain joins TRBV7-9 to TRBJ2-7, with D perhaps matching TRBD1 (6 bases). CDR1 is SEHNR and CDR2 is FQNEAQ in the germline V gene (reference sequence). This CDR3 contains 15 residues. V was shortened by 5 bases and J by 3 bases, with 17 bases between the two germline ends. The CDR3 here is CASSATGPHYYEQYF. The DNA for the CDR3 is TGTGCCAGCAGCGCAACAGGGCCTCATTACTACGAGCAGTACTTC. Full variable domain (remainder filled in from reference TRBV7-9 and TRBJ2-7): DTGVSQNPRHKITKRGQNVTFRCDPISEHNRLYWYRQTLGQGPEFLTYFQNEAQLEKSRLLSDRFSAERPKGSFSTLEIQRTEQGDSAMYLCASSATGPHYYEQYFGPGTRLTVT.

The V gene is TRBV10-1, the J gene TRBJ1-1; possible D gene TRBD1, 6 bases. The CDR3 contains 13 residues. V was trimmed by 5 bases and J by 3 bases, leaving 10 bases between them. CDR1 and CDR2 (germline): WNHNN, SYGVQD (reference sequence). The CDR3 protein is CASSTGQYTEAFF. CDR3 coding DNA: TGCGCCAGCAGTACGGGACAATACACTGAAGCTTTCTTT.

The CDR3 reads CASSLAPTGQETQYF. CDR3 DNA sequence: TGCGCCAGCAGCTTGGCCCCGACAGGCCAAGAGACCCAGTACTTC. The chain combines TRBV5-1 with TRBJ2-5; D may be TRBD1 (6 bases). V dropped 0 bases and J dropped 1 base, with 10 bases sitting between them. CDR1 SGHRS and CDR2 YFSETQ come from the germline V gene. The CDR3 contains 15 residues.

This chain uses TRBV28 with TRBJ2-7, with 9 bases that match TRBD2. This CDR3 has 15 residues. The germline CDR1 and CDR2 sequences are MDHEN and SYDVKM. Trimming cost V 0 bases and J 4 bases; bases outside gene matches: 4. The CDR3 reads CASSLWGGGAYEQYF. CDR3 DNA sequence: TGTGCCAGCAGTTTATGGGGCGGGGGGGCTTACGAGCAGTACTTC.

This rearrangement joins TRBV5-1 to TRBJ2-1; 8 positions match TRBD2. V lost 4 bases to trimming and J lost 6 bases; unmatched junction nucleotides: 9. Germline CDR1 and CDR2: SGHRS and YFSETQ. The CDR3 is made up of 15 amino acids. In DNA form, the CDR3 reads TGCGCCAGCAGCCCGGAGGCTAGCGGGTTCAATGAGCAGTTCTTC. It yields the protein CASSPEASGFNEQFF.

The chain has TRBV6-5 and TRBJ2-2; the D gene is possibly TRBD1 (6 bases). V was pared by 7 bases and J by 5 bases, with 14 bases between. Looked up from germline, CDR1 is MNHEY and CDR2 is SVGAGI. This CDR3 has 14 amino acids. In DNA, the CDR3 is TGTGCCAGCAACCAACAGGGAAGGACCGGGGAGCTGTTTTTT. Its translation is CASNQQGRTGELFF.

The chain joins TRBV7-6 to TRBJ2-3; 8 nucleotides align to TRBD2. This CDR3 has 14 amino acids. Trimming removed 5 bases from V and 1 base from J; junction bases left unmatched: 2. Germline V gives CDR1 SGHVS, CDR2 FNYEAQ. For the CDR3, the DNA is TGTGCCAGCAGCAAACTAGCGGGCACAGATACGCAGTATTTT. Its protein product is CASSKLAGTDTQYF.